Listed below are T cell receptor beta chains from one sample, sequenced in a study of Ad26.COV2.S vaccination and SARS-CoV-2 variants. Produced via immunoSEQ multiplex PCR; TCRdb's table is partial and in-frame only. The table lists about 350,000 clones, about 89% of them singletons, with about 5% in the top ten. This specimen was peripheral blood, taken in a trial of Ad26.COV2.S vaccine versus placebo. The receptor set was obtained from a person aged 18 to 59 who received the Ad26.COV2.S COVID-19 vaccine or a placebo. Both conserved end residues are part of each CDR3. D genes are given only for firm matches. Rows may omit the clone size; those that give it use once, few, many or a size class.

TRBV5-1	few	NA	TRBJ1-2	CASGDTEYGYTF	TGCGCCAGCGGGGACACGGAGTATGGCTACACCTTC
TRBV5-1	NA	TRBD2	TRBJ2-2	CASSLTSGNTGELFF	TGCGCCAGCAGCTTGACTAGCGGGAACACCGGGGAGCTGTTTTTT
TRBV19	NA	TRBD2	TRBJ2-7	CASSQTSINYEQYF	TGTGCCAGTAGCCAGACTAGCATCAACTACGAGCAGTACTTC
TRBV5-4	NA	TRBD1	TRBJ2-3	CASSSEDRGDTQYF	TGTGCCAGCAGCTCGGAAGACAGGGGAGATACGCAGTATTTT
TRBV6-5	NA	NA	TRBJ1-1	CASSYSRNMNTEAFF	TGTGCCAGCAGTTACTCGAGGAACATGAACACTGAAGCTTTCTTT
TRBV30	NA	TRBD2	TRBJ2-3	CAWSPLAVDGTDTQYF	TGTGCCTGGAGCCCACTAGCGGTTGACGGCACAGATACGCAGTATTTT
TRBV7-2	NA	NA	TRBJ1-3	CASSLETLWGLSSGNTIYF	TGTGCCAGCAGCTTAGAGACTCTTTGGGGACTAAGCTCTGGAAACACCATATATTTT
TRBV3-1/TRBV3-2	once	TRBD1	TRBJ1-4	CASSSDREGEKLFF	TGTGCCAGCAGCTCCGACAGGGAAGGGGAAAAACTGTTTTTT
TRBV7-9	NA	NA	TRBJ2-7	CASSLSSYEQYF	TGTGCCAGCAGCTTATCGTCCTACGAGCAGTACTTC
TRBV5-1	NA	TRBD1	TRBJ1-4	CASSRDRGEKLFF	TGCGCCAGCAGCCGGGACAGGGGTGAAAAACTGTTTTTT
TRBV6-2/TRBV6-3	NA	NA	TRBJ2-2	CASSYYRASGELFF	TGTGCCAGCAGTTACTACAGGGCGAGCGGGGAGCTGTTTTTT
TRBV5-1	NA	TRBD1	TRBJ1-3	CASSLGQGDTGNTIYF	TGCGCCAGCAGCTTGGGACAGGGGGATACTGGAAACACCATATATTTT
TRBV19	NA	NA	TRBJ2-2	CASSIETGEDTGELFF	TGTGCCAGTAGTATAGAAACAGGGGAGGACACCGGGGAGCTGTTTTTT
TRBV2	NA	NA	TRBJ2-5	CASRPTTGPQGTQYF	TGTGCCAGCAGGCCCACCACCGGGCCCCAGGGGACCCAGTACTTC
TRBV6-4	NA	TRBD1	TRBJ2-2	CASRGQGNTGELFF	TGTGCCAGCAGGGGACAGGGGAACACCGGGGAGCTGTTTTTT
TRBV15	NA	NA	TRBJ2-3	CATSRGTDSGSTDTQYF	TGTGCCACCAGCAGGGGTACGGACAGCGGAAGCACAGATACGCAGTATTTT
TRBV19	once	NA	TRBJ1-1	CASSIGMAAGRNTEAFF	TGTGCCAGTAGTATAGGAATGGCAGCGGGAAGGAACACTGAAGCTTTCTTT
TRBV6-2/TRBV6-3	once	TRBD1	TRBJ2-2	CASSYPETGSAGTGELFF	TGTGCCAGCAGTTACCCAGAGACAGGGTCGGCAGGCACCGGGGAGCTGTTTTTT
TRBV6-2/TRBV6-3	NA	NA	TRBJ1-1	CASSYRGDTEAFF	TGTGCCAGCAGTTATCGAGGGGACACTGAAGCTTTCTTT
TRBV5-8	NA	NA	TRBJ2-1	CASTRTDSYNEQFF	TGTGCCAGCACCAGGACTGACTCCTACAATGAGCAGTTCTTC
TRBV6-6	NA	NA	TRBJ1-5	CASSYGFTGSNQPQHF	TGTGCCAGCAGTTACGGATTTACAGGGAGCAATCAGCCCCAGCATTTT
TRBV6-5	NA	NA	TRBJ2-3	CASRTRGSTDTQYF	TGTGCCAGCAGGACTAGGGGTAGCACAGATACGCAGTATTTT
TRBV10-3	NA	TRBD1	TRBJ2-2	CAISTGSNTGELFF	TGTGCCATCTCGACAGGGTCGAACACCGGGGAGCTGTTTTTT
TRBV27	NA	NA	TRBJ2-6	CASSPPMGNSGANVLTF	TGTGCCAGCAGTCCCCCGATGGGGAACTCTGGGGCCAACGTCCTGACTTTC
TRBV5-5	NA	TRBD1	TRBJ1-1	CASRLGQGSTEAFF	TGTGCCAGCAGGCTGGGACAGGGAAGCACTGAAGCTTTCTTT
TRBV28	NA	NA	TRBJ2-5	CASSLFRRASSQETQYF	TGTGCCAGCAGTCTCTTTCGTCGGGCGAGCTCCCAAGAGACCCAGTACTTC
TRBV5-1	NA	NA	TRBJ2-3	CASSLGSTDTQYF	TGCGCCAGCAGCTTGGGGAGCACAGATACGCAGTATTTT
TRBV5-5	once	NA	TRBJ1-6	CASSLAPTESSYNSPLHF	TGTGCCAGCAGCTTAGCCCCCACGGAAAGCTCCTATAATTCACCCCTCCACTTT
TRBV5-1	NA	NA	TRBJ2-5	CASNRQGPNPEETQYF	TGCGCCAGCAATCGTCAGGGACCCAATCCAGAAGAGACCCAGTACTTC
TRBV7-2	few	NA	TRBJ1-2	CASSLSVSSGYTF	TGTGCCAGCAGCTTATCTGTGTCAAGCGGCTACACCTTC
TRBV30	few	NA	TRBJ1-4	CAWSVRVGEVTNEKLFF	TGTGCCTGGAGTGTACGCGTAGGGGAGGTAACTAATGAAAAACTGTTTTTT
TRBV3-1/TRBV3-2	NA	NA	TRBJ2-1	CASSQDRYNEQFF	TGTGCCAGCAGCCAAGATAGATACAATGAGCAGTTCTTC
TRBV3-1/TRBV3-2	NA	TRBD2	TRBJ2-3	CASSQISGGAADTQYF	TGTGCCAGCAGCCAGATTAGCGGGGGGGCAGCAGATACGCAGTATTTT
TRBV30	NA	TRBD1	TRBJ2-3	CAWSVGTGLTSTDTQYF	TGTGCCTGGAGTGTCGGGACAGGCCTAACGAGCACAGATACGCAGTATTTT
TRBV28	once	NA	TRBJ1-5	CASKGYSNQPQHF	TGTGCCAGCAAGGGGTATAGCAATCAGCCCCAGCATTTT
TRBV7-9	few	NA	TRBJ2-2	CASSQPGANTGELFF	TGTGCCAGCAGCCAACCCGGGGCCAACACCGGGGAGCTGTTTTTT
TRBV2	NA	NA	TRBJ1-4	CASRGQPSNEKLFF	TGTGCCAGCAGAGGACAGCCGTCTAATGAAAAACTGTTTTTT
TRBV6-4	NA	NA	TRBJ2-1	CASSEKSEGNNEQFF	TGTGCCAGCAGTGAAAAATCAGAGGGAAACAATGAGCAGTTCTTC
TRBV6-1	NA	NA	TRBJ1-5	CASSEAGVSNQPQHF	TGTGCCAGCAGTGAGGCAGGAGTTAGCAATCAGCCCCAGCATTTT
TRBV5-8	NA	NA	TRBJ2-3	CASSSGRENTDTQYF	TGTGCCAGCAGCTCAGGACGGGAAAACACAGATACGCAGTATTTT
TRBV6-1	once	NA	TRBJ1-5	CASSEGGYNQPQHF	TGTGCCAGCAGTGAAGGAGGGTACAATCAGCCCCAGCATTTT